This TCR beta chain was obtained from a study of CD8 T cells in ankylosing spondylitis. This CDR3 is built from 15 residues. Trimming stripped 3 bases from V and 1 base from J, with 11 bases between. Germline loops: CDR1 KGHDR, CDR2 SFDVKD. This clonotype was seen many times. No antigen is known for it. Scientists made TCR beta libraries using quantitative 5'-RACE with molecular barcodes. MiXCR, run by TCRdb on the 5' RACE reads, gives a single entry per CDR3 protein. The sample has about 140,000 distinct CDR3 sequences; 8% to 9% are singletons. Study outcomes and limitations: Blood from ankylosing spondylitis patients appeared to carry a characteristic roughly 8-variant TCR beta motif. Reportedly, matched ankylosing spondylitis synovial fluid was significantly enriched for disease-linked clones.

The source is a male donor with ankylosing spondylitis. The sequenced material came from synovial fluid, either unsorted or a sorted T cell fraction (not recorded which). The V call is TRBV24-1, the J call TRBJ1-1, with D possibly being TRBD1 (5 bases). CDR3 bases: TGTGCCACCAGTGATGGCCGGGACGGGAACACTGAAGCTTTCTTT. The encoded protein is CATSDGRDGNTEAFF.